What follows describes a single T cell receptor (beta chain). The target of this receptor is not known. No base qualities exist here, and no much larger clone lies one base off it. The source of the sample is a study of control samples from healthy donors and cancer patients (dated by TCRdb to 2018 to 2020). The receptor library was made with the immunoSEQ multiplex PCR assay. The table comes from immuneACCESS by way of TCRdb, which keeps in-frame sequences with V and J called. Part of the clones is missing from these tables; in studies checked, under half for an unresolved V gene and the rest for unknown reasons. Within this sample are 2,500 to 3,000 clones, with 85% to 95% of them counted one time only. About 33% of the sample is held by the ten biggest clonotypes. The origin of this receptor is a man between 65 and 85 years old with lung cancer. Material: PBMCs.

The CDR3 protein: CASTRGGTGSTEAFF. Read as DNA, the sequence is TGTGCCAGCACCAGGGGGGGGACAGGGTCCACTGAAGCTTTCTTT. The chain couples TRBV9 to TRBJ1-1; 9 bases in between match TRBD1. Taken from cysteine to phenylalanine, the CDR3 has 15 residues. Here the CDR3 DNA is all that survives: 45 bases in frame from base 1. CDR1 SGDLS and CDR2 YYNGEE were looked up in the germline V gene. V lost 6 bases and J lost 4 bases, and the count of bases not matched to a germline gene is 10.